The clone carrying this T cell receptor (beta chain) appeared a few times. What it binds is unknown. The record originates from a study of T-cell reconstitution after alpha-beta-depleted transplantation in children. A library of TCRbeta sequences, prepared with unique molecular identifiers, was generated. TCRdb ran MiXCR on the PCR reads and lists one entry per CDR3 protein. The data contain 540,000 or so distinct CDR3 sequences, 20% to 25% of them seen just once; the ten biggest clones take up about 14%. The length of the CDR3 is 19 residues. Germline assignment: CDR1 MNHEY and CDR2 SVGAGI. V shed 0 bases and J 0 bases; nucleotides not matched to a gene: 8. General observations from the study: At the one-year point after transplant, T-cell counts and TCRbeta diversity were found to come mostly from T cells that had been newly produced. Some patients showed high day-60 TCRbeta diversity, which derived from surviving recipient T cells and thymic progenitors.

This TCR was sampled from a boy under two years old who had a stem cell transplant for acute myeloid leukemia, so the T cells may come from the graft donor. Specimen: PBMCs, mostly from graft donor cells, collected 360 days after TCRalphabeta/CD19-depleted stem cell transplant. The rearrangement joins TRBV6-5 to TRBJ1-4, with 9 bases fitting TRBD1. The CDR3 DNA sequence: TGTGCCAGCAGTTACTCGAAAAGGACAGGGGATACAACTAATGAAAAACTGTTTTTT. Protein product: CASSYSKRTGDTTNEKLFF.